This TCR beta chain was observed in a study of CD8+CD57+ T cells in acquired aplastic anemia. About this clonotype: As yet, its antigen is unknown. A read error is possible here, since a much larger clone lies one base away.

Study-level points and caveats: Patients and controls shared over 25 CD8+ CDR3 sequences.

Whoever was chosen for sequencing had shown CD8+CD57+ cell expansion by flow cytometry. Prior therapy had not been administered to any patient at the time of blood sampling. Germline V CDR1 and CDR2: MNHEY, SMNVEV (reference sequence). This CDR3 has 12 amino acids. TCR beta VDJ and CDR3 profiling used genomic DNA as template. In TCRdb, the reads were re-called with MiXCR into one record per CDR3 protein. The sample lists roughly 240,000 distinct CDR3 sequences, 45% to 50% occurring once. Sequencing used sorted CD4+, CD8+, or CD8+CD57+ T cells (not recorded which) from PBMCs. The genes are TRBV27 and TRBJ1-2; D gene uncertain. The receptor was isolated from a human donor with aplastic anemia. CDR3 bases: TGTGCCAGCAGCGATACCCGCTATGGCTACATCTTC. Amino acids: CASSDTRYGYIF.